A single sample is the source of the 29 T cell receptor beta chains below, sequenced in a study of CD8 T cells in Susac syndrome. RNA, at roughly 0.5 to 1 ug, was reverse transcribed with random hexamers. A single record per CDR3 protein comes from TCRdb applying MiXCR to the immunoSEQ multiplex PCR reads. Among a few hundred thousand distinct CDR3 sequences, 92% were seen once, and the ten largest hold roughly 0.064%. The sample was CD4+ T cells from PBMCs. These receptors were obtained from a human donor with multiple sclerosis.

This chain links TRBV7-2 with TRBJ2-3; D unclear. Per germline, CDR1 SGHTA and CDR2 FQGNSA. Trimming took 1 base from V and 2 from J, leaving 4 bases between them. This CDR3 is built from 13 residues. The DNA for the CDR3 is TGTGCCAGCAGCTTAGACCACACAGATACGCAGTATTTT. Protein sequence: CASSLDHTDTQYF.

The chain combines TRBV11-2 with TRBJ1-1; maybe TRBD1 (5 bases). The ends were cut back, 2 bases at V and 1 base at J, with 17 bases in the middle. This CDR3 is 17 amino acids long. From germline, CDR1 is SGHAT and CDR2 FQNNGV. This CDR3 reads CASSLLLLGRKNTEAFF. The CDR3 DNA sequence: TGTGCCAGCAGCTTACTTTTACTGGGGCGGAAGAACACTGAAGCTTTCTTT. Supplemented by reference TRBV11-2 and TRBJ1-1, the full variable domain reads EAGVAQSPRYKIIEKRQSVAFWCNPISGHATLYWYQQILGQGPKLLIQFQNNGVVDDSQLPKDRFSAERLKGVDSTLKIQPAKLEDSAVYLCASSLLLLGRKNTEAFFGQGTRLTVV.

The rearrangement uses TRBV7-9 and TRBJ2-1; 7 bases agree with TRBD1. CDR3 length: 15 amino acids. The junction had 5 bases not matched to a gene; V was cut back by 3 bases and J by 3 bases. CDR1 and CDR2 from the germline V gene are SEHNR and FQNEAQ (reference sequence). This chain's CDR3 is CASSFSGGYYNEQFF. The CDR3 DNA sequence: TGTGCCAGCAGCTTTTCAGGGGGTTACTACAATGAGCAGTTCTTC. The whole variable domain, remainder taken from reference TRBV7-9 and TRBJ2-1, is DTGVSQNPRHKITKRGQNVTFRCDPISEHNRLYWYRQTLGQGPEFLTYFQNEAQLEKSRLLSDRFSAERPKGSFSTLEIQRTEQGDSAMYLCASSFSGGYYNEQFFGPGTRLTVL.

V gene TRBV7-2 combines with J gene TRBJ1-4, with 7 bases fitting TRBD1. The CDR3 sequence is 15 residues long. The V and J ends lost 6 bases and 5 bases, in that order; junction bases with no gene match: 9. Per germline, CDR1 SGHTA and CDR2 FQGNSA. The CDR3 is CASSSTDRLNEKLFF. DNA for the CDR3: TGTGCCAGCAGTTCTACGGACAGGCTCAATGAAAAACTGTTTTTT. The full variable domain, completed using reference TRBV7-2 and TRBJ1-4, is GAGVSQSPSNKVTEKGKDVELRCDPISGHTALYWYRQSLGQGLEFLIYFQGNSAPDKSGLPSDRFSAERTGGSVSTLTIQRTQQEDSAVYLCASSSTDRLNEKLFFGSGTQLSVL.

In this sample, this clonotype turned up once. This chain connects TRBV5-5 to TRBJ1-2, with D perhaps matching TRBD1 (5 bases). V was trimmed by 4 bases and J by 4 bases, leaving 14 bases between them. This CDR3 contains 14 residues. Looked up from germline, CDR1 is SGHKS and CDR2 is YYEKEE (reference sequence). DNA for the CDR3: TGTGCCAGCAGCCTCCGGGACCGCCTCTATGGCTACACCTTC. Residues: CASSLRDRLYGYTF.

This clonotype was detected only a few times. The chain recombines TRBV11-1 with TRBJ2-7; D call uncertain. This CDR3 comprises 11 residues. The germline V gene encodes CDR1 SGHAT and CDR2 FQDESV (reference sequence). Trimming took 4 bases from V and 2 from J, leaving 3 bases between them. The CDR3 is CASSSPYEQYF. The CDR3 DNA sequence: TGTGCCAGCAGCTCACCCTACGAGCAGTACTTC. Based on the CDR3 plus reference TRBV11-1 and TRBJ2-7, the full variable domain is EAEVAQSPRYKITEKSQAVAFWCDPISGHATLYWYRQILGQGPELLVQFQDESVVDDSQLPKDRFSAERLKGVDSTLKIQPAELGDSAMYLCASSSPYEQYFGPGTRLTVT.

The CDR3 coding sequence is TGCGCCAGCAGCTTGGTACCTGCTCAGGGGATTACAGATACGCAGTATTTT. Translated, it gives CASSLVPAQGITDTQYF. The chain combines TRBV5-1 with TRBJ2-3, with D maybe TRBD1 (6 bases). The CDR3 totals 17 residues. Trimming removed 0 bases at V and 3 bases at J, with 17 bases between. Looked up from germline, CDR1 is SGHRS and CDR2 is YFSETQ.

The chain carries TRBV25-1 and TRBJ2-1; tentatively, D is TRBD1 (5 bases). CDR1 and CDR2 (germline): MGHDK, SYGVNS. This CDR3 contains 16 residues. Trimming took 8 bases from V and 0 from J, leaving 17 bases between them. CDR3 nucleotides: TGTGCCAGCCCCCGGAAGGGGCGCATCTCCTACAATGAGCAGTTCTTC. It encodes CASPRKGRISYNEQFF.

The chain recombines TRBV6-6 with TRBJ1-5; tentatively, D is TRBD1 (5 bases). The germline V and J ends were trimmed by 8 bases and 3 bases, with 14 bases remaining between them. In germline, CDR1 is MNHNY, CDR2 SVGAGI (reference sequence). The CDR3 loop spans 14 amino acids. In DNA, the CDR3 is TGTGCCAGCCAGACAGCGAATCTCAATCAGCCCCAGCATTTT. Its protein is CASQTANLNQPQHF.

The rearrangement joins TRBV5-1 to TRBJ2-5; tentative D call: TRBD1 (5 bases). CDR3 length: 16 amino acids. The germline V gene encodes CDR1 SGHRS and CDR2 YFSETQ. Between the trimmed V and J ends, which lost 3 bases and 2 bases, there was a span of 17 bases. The CDR3 sequence is CASSSSSSGLQETQYF. CDR3 nucleotides: TGCGCCAGCAGCTCTTCCTCCTCAGGGTTGCAAGAGACCCAGTACTTC.

The V and J genes are TRBV7-9 and TRBJ1-3; D gene uncertain. V was pared by 2 bases and J by 4 bases, with 9 bases between. This CDR3 spans 14 amino acids. Germline V CDR1 and CDR2: SEHNR, FQNEAQ (reference sequence). In DNA form, the CDR3 reads TGTGCCAGCAGCTTAATGGAGGAGGGAAACACCATATATTTT. Protein: CASSLMEEGNTIYF.

The chain carries TRBV7-2 and TRBJ2-2, with 8 bases lining up with TRBD2. The CDR3 consists of 15 residues. Per the germline V gene, CDR1 is SGHTA and CDR2 is FQGNSA. The V gene end was trimmed by 3 bases and the J gene end by 7 bases; junction bases not matched to a gene: 7. CDR3 protein: CASSFSGGLVGELFF. The CDR3 region has the DNA TGTGCCAGCAGCTTCTCGGGGGGGTTGGTCGGGGAGCTGTTTTTT.

The chain links TRBV29-1 to TRBJ2-3; 14 bases agree with TRBD2. The V and J ends lost 6 bases and 1 base, in that order; junction bases with no gene match: 9. The CDR3 is 17 amino acids. CDR1 and CDR2 from the germline V gene are SQVTM and ANQGSEA. This CDR3 is CSVPGTSGGWGTDTQYF. Written as DNA, the CDR3 is TGCAGCGTCCCCGGGACTAGCGGGGGTTGGGGCACAGATACGCAGTATTTT.

The J gene is TRBJ2-2, the V gene TRBV5-1, with D unresolved. The CDR3 spans 14 residues. V lost 4 bases, J lost 6 bases, and 13 bases lay in between. Germline values: CDR1 SGHRS, CDR2 YFSETQ. The CDR3 nucleotides read TGCGCCAGCAGCCAGACATGGTATGCCGGGGAGCTGTTTTTT. Its translation is CASSQTWYAGELFF. Full variable domain (rest looked up from reference TRBV5-1 and TRBJ2-2): KAGVTQTPRYLIKTRGQQVTLSCSPISGHRSVSWYQQTPGQGLQFLFEYFSETQRNKGNFPGRFSGRQFSNSRSEMNVSTLELGDSALYLCASSQTWYAGELFFGEGSRLTVL.

The rearrangement joins TRBV24-1 to TRBJ2-1; D may be TRBD2 (5 bases). Trimming stripped 4 bases from V and 9 bases from J, with 12 bases between. In germline, CDR1 is KGHDR, CDR2 SFDVKD. The CDR3 is made up of 13 amino acids. This CDR3 reads CATSESIRGEQFF. The CDR3 DNA is TGTGCCACCAGTGAGTCAATTCGGGGTGAGCAGTTCTTC.

The rearrangement links TRBV29-1 to TRBJ1-3; TRBD1 matches 7 bases. With V trimmed by 7 bases and J by 6 bases, 12 bases remained unmatched. Germline V lookup: CDR1 SQVTM, CDR2 ANQGSEA. This CDR3 comprises 14 residues. This CDR3 reads CSALKGGRENTIYF. The CDR3 DNA reads TGCAGCGCATTAAAAGGGGGCCGGGAAAACACCATATATTTT. Combining the CDR3 with reference TRBV29-1 and TRBJ1-3 gives the whole variable domain SAVISQKPSRDICQRGTSLTIQCQVDSQVTMMFWYRQQPGQSLTLIATANQGSEATYESGFVIDKFPISRPNLTFSTLTVSNMSPEDSSIYLCSALKGGRENTIYFGEGSWLTVV.

V is TRBV20-1 and J is TRBJ2-3; D is perhaps TRBD2 (6 bases). Germline-derived CDR1 and CDR2 are DFQATT and SNEGSKA (reference sequence). V gave up 3 bases and J gave up 4 bases, with 11 bases separating them. This CDR3 comprises 13 residues. The CDR3 sequence: CSASGGTADTQYF. CDR3 in DNA: TGCAGTGCTAGCGGGGGAACCGCAGATACGCAGTATTTT.

The chain has TRBV4-1 and TRBJ2-5; D gene uncertain. Germline V gives CDR1 MGHRA, CDR2 YSYEKL. Trimming took 0 bases from V and 5 from J, leaving 4 bases between them. This CDR3 region has 12 residues. The DNA for the CDR3 is TGCGCCAGCAGCCAAGATGAGGAGACCCAGTACTTC. Translated, it gives CASSQDEETQYF.

This clonotype was counted a few times. This sequence joins TRBV6-6 and TRBJ1-2; D remains ambiguous. From germline, CDR1 is MNHNY and CDR2 SVGAGI (reference sequence). V shed 2 bases and J shed 6 bases, with 10 bases lying between them. The CDR3 consists of 13 residues. CDR3 in amino acids: CASSYREGDGYTF. CDR3 DNA sequence: TGTGCCAGCAGTTACAGGGAAGGCGATGGCTACACCTTC.

The chain recombines TRBV19 with TRBJ2-1; 7 bases are a match to TRBD2. Germline values: CDR1 LNHDA, CDR2 SQIVND (reference sequence). The CDR3 sequence is 14 residues long. J gave up 3 bases and V 5 bases, and 4 bases lay outside the gene matches. This CDR3 reads CASSRLADYNEQFF. CDR3 coding DNA: TGTGCCAGTAGTCGTCTAGCGGACTACAATGAGCAGTTCTTC.

The CDR3 protein is CSARHAAHVTDTQYF. Written as DNA, the CDR3 is TGCAGTGCTAGACATGCCGCCCACGTCACAGATACGCAGTATTTT. J is TRBJ2-3 and V is TRBV20-1; D unclear. The CDR3 totals 15 residues. Trimming pared 2 bases from V and 2 bases from J, leaving 14 bases between. Germline CDR1 DFQATT, CDR2 SNEGSKA (reference sequence).

The CDR3 reads CASGPGPGNTIYF. The CDR3 coding sequence is TGTGCTAGTGGTCCAGGGCCTGGAAACACCATATATTTT. The chain couples TRBV12-5 to TRBJ1-3; D possibly corresponds to TRBD1 (5 bases). Germline CDR1 reads LGHNT; CDR2 reads FRNRAP. The CDR3 length is 13 residues. V was trimmed by 5 bases and J by 2 bases, leaving 7 bases between them.

The V call is TRBV12-3 or TRBV12-4, the J call TRBJ1-5; TRBD1 agrees at 7 bases. The CDR3 sequence is 15 residues long. Trimming cost V 6 bases and J 7 bases; bases outside gene matches: 12. The CDR3 bases are TGTGCCAGCAGAGACAACAGGGGCGGGAACCAGCCCCAGCATTTT. Translated: CASRDNRGGNQPQHF.

J is TRBJ2-3 and V is TRBV29-1; 10 bases fit TRBD1. The CDR3 runs 15 residues. The V gene end was trimmed by 6 bases and the J gene end by 1 base; junction bases not matched to a gene: 7. Germline CDR1 reads SQVTM; CDR2 reads ANQGSEA. This chain's CDR3 is CSVRTGGDGTDTQYF. The CDR3 nucleotides read TGCAGCGTCCGGACAGGGGGTGATGGCACAGATACGCAGTATTTT.

The rearrangement links TRBV2 to TRBJ1-2, with D possibly being TRBD1 (5 bases). Trimming took 1 base from V and 6 from J, leaving 12 bases between them. This CDR3 is 14 amino acids long. The germline V gene has CDR1 SNHLY and CDR2 FYNNEI. The CDR3 protein is CASSEGVGRDGYTF. The CDR3 nucleotides are TGTGCCAGCAGTGAAGGGGTGGGCAGGGATGGCTACACCTTC. The full variable domain, in which reference TRBV2 and TRBJ1-2 provide the parts outside the CDR3, is EPEVTQTPSHQVTQMGQEVILRCVPISNHLYFYWYRQILGQKVEFLVSFYNNEISEKSEIFDDQFSVERPDGSNFTLKIRSTKLEDSAMYFCASSEGVGRDGYTFGSGTRLTVV.

The rearrangement links TRBV14 to TRBJ1-1, with no clear D. Germline CDR1 and CDR2: SGHDN and FVKESK. The V and J ends lost 4 bases and 1 base respectively, with 13 bases between them. The CDR3 has 15 amino acids. CDR3 loop: CASSPIAGGNTEAFF. The CDR3 region has the DNA TGTGCCAGCAGCCCGATTGCGGGAGGGAACACTGAAGCTTTCTTT.

The rearrangement uses TRBV19 and TRBJ1-1; D gene ambiguous. Trimming took 2 bases from V and 2 from J, leaving 9 bases between them. Germline loops: CDR1 LNHDA, CDR2 SQIVND (reference sequence). The CDR3 loop spans 14 amino acids. The chain's CDR3 is CASSISRINTEAFF. Here the CDR3 DNA reads TGTGCCAGTAGTATATCTCGGATTAACACTGAAGCTTTCTTT.

CDR3 nucleotides: TGCAGTGCTAGAGAGTCTGGGGCCAACGTCCTGACTTTC. This encodes CSARESGANVLTF. The chain couples TRBV20-1 to TRBJ2-6; D is ambiguous. Germline values: CDR1 DFQATT, CDR2 SNEGSKA (reference sequence). This CDR3 has 13 residues. Trimming removed 0 bases at V and 1 base at J, with 1 base between.

The gene calls are TRBV29-1 and TRBJ2-7; no definite D call. Germline V gene data show CDR1 as SQVTM and CDR2 as ANQGSEA. V lost 0 bases and J lost 3, with 6 bases in between. The CDR3 length is 12 residues. CDR3 protein: CSVEDQVYEQYF. CDR3 nucleotide sequence: TGCAGCGTTGAAGATCAAGTCTACGAGCAGTACTTC.